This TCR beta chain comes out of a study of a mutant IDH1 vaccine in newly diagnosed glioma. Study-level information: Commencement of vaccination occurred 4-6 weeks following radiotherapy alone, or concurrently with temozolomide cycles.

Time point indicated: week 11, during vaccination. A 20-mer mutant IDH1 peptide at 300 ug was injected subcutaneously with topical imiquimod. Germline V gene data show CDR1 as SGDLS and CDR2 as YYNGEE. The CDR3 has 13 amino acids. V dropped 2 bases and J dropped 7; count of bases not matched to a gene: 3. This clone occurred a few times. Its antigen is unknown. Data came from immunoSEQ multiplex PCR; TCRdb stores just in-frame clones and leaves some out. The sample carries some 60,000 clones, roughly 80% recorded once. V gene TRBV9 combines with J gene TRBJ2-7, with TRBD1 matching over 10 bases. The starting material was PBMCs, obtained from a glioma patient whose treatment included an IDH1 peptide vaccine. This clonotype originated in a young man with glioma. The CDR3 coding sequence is TGTGCCAGCAGCGTGTGGGGACAGGGGGAGCAGTACTTC. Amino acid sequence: CASSVWGQGEQYF.